In this sample, the clone carrying this T cell receptor beta chain turned up once. This sample was taken from a study of T cell changes during pregnancy in multiple sclerosis. Repertoires were generated with immunoSEQ multiplex PCR, while TCRdb's copy carries only in-frame clones and drops some. The sample includes tens of thousands of clones, approximately 95% of them seen just once. Germline lookup yields CDR1 SEHNR and CDR2 FQNEAQ (reference sequence). The CDR3 runs 13 residues. The V end was cut by 6 bases, the J end by 4 bases, with 9 bases between. The receptor was derived from a female donor in good health, enrolled as a control in a pregnancy study. This specimen consisted of peripheral blood, obtained after pregnancy. V is TRBV7-9 and J is TRBJ1-4; D remains ambiguous. CDR3 DNA sequence: TGTGCCAGCAGTCTCCAGTTTAATGAAAAACTGTTTTTT. Translated, it gives CASSLQFNEKLFF.